The clone carrying this T cell receptor beta chain occurred once. Its cognate antigen is unknown. These data come from a study of OX40 agonist ivuxolimab in advanced cancers. Study-wide results and limits: Also showing low normalized T-cell clonal expansion were some of the nonresponders.

Trimming cost V 3 bases and J 9 bases; bases outside gene matches: 15. This CDR3 is 17 amino acids long. In germline, CDR1 is SGHNT, CDR2 YENEEA. Measured with immunoSEQ multiplex PCR; TCRdb has only the in-frame clones, and not every one. The sample shows around 17,000 clones, 75% to 90% of them seen only once. The sequencing used CD4+ or CD8+ T cells sorted from blood, collected in a trial of the OX40 agonist ivuxolimab. The clonotype comes from an adult with an advanced solid tumor such as melanoma, head and neck, liver or kidney cancer. The rearrangement links TRBV11-3 to TRBJ2-1; 9 bases fit TRBD2. The DNA for the CDR3 is TGTGCCAGCAGCTTGAAAAAGCCTAGCGGGACTATCGGTGAGCAGTTCTTC. It codes for CASSLKKPSGTIGEQFF.